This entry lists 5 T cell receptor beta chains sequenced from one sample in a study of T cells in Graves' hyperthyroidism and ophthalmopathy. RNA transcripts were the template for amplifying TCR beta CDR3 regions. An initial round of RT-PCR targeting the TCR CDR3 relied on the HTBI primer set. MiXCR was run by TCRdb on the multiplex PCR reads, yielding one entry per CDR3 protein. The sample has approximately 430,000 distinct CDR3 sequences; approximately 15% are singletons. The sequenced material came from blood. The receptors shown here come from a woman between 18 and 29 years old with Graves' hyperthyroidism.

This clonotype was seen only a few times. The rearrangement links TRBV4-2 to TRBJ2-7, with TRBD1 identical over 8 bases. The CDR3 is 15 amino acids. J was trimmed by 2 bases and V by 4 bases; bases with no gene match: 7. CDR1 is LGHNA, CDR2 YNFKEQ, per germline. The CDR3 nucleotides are TGTGCCAGCAGCCTTTCACAGGGGGGAGCCTACGAGCAGTACTTC. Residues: CASSLSQGGAYEQYF.

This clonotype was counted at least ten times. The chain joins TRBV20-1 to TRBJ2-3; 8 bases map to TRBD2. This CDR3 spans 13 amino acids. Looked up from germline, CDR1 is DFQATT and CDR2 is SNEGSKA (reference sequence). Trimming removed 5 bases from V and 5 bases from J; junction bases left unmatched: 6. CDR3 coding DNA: TGCAGTGCTCCGGGGGGGCCGCAAGATACGCAGTATTTT. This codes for CSAPGGPQDTQYF.

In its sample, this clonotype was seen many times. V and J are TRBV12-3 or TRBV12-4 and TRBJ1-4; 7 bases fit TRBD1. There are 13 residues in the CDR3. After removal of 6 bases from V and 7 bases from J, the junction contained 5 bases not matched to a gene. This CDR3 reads CASRVGTVEKLFF. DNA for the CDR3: TGTGCCAGCAGGGTGGGGACAGTTGAAAAACTGTTTTTT.

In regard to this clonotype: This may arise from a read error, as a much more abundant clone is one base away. The DNA of the CDR3 is TGTGCCAGCAGTGAGTCCGAGCCACTCCGGGGCCGCACAGATACGCAGTATTTT. Translated, it gives CASSESEPLRGRTDTQYF. The rearrangement uses TRBV6-1 and TRBJ2-3; either TRBD1 or TRBD2 may fit D (5 bases each). Germline CDR1 is MNHNS and CDR2 is SASEGT. Between the trimmed V and J ends, which lost 3 bases and 1 base, there was a span of 20 bases. The CDR3 loop spans 18 amino acids.

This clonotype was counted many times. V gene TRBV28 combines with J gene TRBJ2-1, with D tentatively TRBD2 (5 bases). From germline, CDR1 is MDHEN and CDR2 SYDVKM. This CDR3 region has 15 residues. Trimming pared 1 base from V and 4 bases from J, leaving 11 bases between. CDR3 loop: CASSLLANRYNEQFF. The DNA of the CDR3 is TGTGCCAGCAGTTTATTAGCGAACCGTTACAATGAGCAGTTCTTC. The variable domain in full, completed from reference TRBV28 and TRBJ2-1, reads DVKVTQSSRYLVKRTGEKVFLECVQDMDHENMFWYRQDPGLGLRLIYFSYDVKMKEKGDIPEGYSVSREKKERFSLILESASTNQTSMYLCASSLLANRYNEQFFGPGTRLTVL.